Listed below are T cell receptor beta chains from one sample, sequenced in a study of blood T cell repertoires in COVID-19. Method: immunoSEQ multiplex PCR; TCRdb's copy keeps in-frame clones and lacks some. The top ten clones hold over 10% of a sample with about 190,000 clones, 70% to 80% of them seen once. The sample taken for sequencing was peripheral blood. Receptors were obtained from a woman between 45 and 60 years old with acute or convalescent COVID-19. The CDR3 runs from the conserved cysteine through the conserved F or W. D genes are given only for firm matches. Size tells how often a clone was seen (once, few, many) or the class of an expanded clone, and some rows leave it out.

>TRBD1|.|TRBJ2-1|TRBV9
TGTGCCAGCAGCGCCTGGACAGGACTTCTATACAATGAGCAGTTCTTC
CASSAWTGLLYNEQFF
>TRBD1|.|TRBJ2-7|TRBV19
TGTGCCAGTAGTCCCGACGTAAGGACAGGGTCGAAGCAGTACTTC
CASSPDVRTGSKQYF
>.|.|TRBJ1-6|TRBV30
TGTGCCTGGAGTCGGCGAAGGGGAGGTAATTCACCCCTCCACTTT
CAWSRRRGGNSPLHF
>TRBD1|.|TRBJ1-1|TRBV27
TGTGCCAGCAGTCCCCTCAGGGGGAGCACTGAAGCTTTCTTT
CASSPLRGSTEAFF
>.|.|TRBJ2-7|TRBV18
TGTGCCAGCTCACCGGCTGGGCGGGACGAGCAGTACTTC
CASSPAGRDEQYF
>TRBD1|.|TRBJ1-1|TRBV29-1
TGCAGCGTCACCCCCAGGGGGCACCCTGAAGCTTTCTTT
CSVTPRGHPEAFF
>.|.|TRBJ1-5|TRBV12-5
TGTGCTAGTGGTTTGGGACTCCCGGGCAATCAGCCCCAGCATTTT
CASGLGLPGNQPQHF
>.|.|TRBJ1-5|TRBV18
TGTGCCAGCTCACTCGGACAGACTACCAATCAGCCCCAGCATTTT
CASSLGQTTNQPQHF
>.|.|TRBJ1-5|TRBV4-3
TGCGCCAGCAGCCCACAGGTATGGTATAGCAATCAGCCCCAGCATTTT
CASSPQVWYSNQPQHF
>TRBD1|few|TRBJ2-4|TRBV27
TGTGCCAGCAGTTACCGGGGACAGTTAGACATTCAGTACTTC
CASSYRGQLDIQYF
>TRBD1|.|TRBJ2-7|TRBV18
TGTGCCAGCTCTCCCCCGGGACAGGGGGCCTACGAGCAGTACTTC
CASSPPGQGAYEQYF
>TRBD2|.|TRBJ2-7|TRBV11-2
TGTGCCAGCAGCCTAGCGGGAAACGAGCAGTACTTC
CASSLAGNEQYF
>.|.|TRBJ1-6|TRBV7-2
TGTGCCAGCAGCTTACGGTCCAATTACAATTCACCCCTCCACTTT
CASSLRSNYNSPLHF
>.|.|TRBJ1-1|TRBV9
TGTGCCAGCAGCGTACGGACGGGAGGGGCTGAAGCTTTCTTT
CASSVRTGGAEAFF
>.|.|TRBJ2-2|TRBV19
TGTGCCAGTAGTATAGATCGGGGCAGGGACTGGCCCGGGGAGCTGTTTTTT
CASSIDRGRDWPGELFF
>TRBD2|once|TRBJ2-1|TRBV5-1
TGCGCCAGCAAGGACACTAGCGACTACAATGAGCAGTTCTTC
CASKDTSDYNEQFF
>.|.|TRBJ2-2|TRBV9
TGTGCCAGCAGCGGGGGGCGGTCGGGCGCGGACACCGGGGAGCTGTTTTTT
CASSGGRSGADTGELFF
>.|.|TRBJ1-2|TRBV7-8
TGTGCCAGCAGCTTAGATGTTCCAGGATGGATGGGCTATGGCTACACCTTC
CASSLDVPGWMGYGYTF
>TRBD1|.|TRBJ2-5|TRBV19
TGTGCCAGTAGCCCCCAAGGGGGCAGGGAGACCCAGTACTTC
CASSPQGGRETQYF
>.|.|TRBJ2-7|TRBV7-2
TGTGCCAGCAGTCCCGGGGGATCCTACGAGCAGTACTTC
CASSPGGSYEQYF
>TRBD1|.|TRBJ2-7|TRBV5-1
TGCGCCAGCAGCTTGGGGGACAGGGGGACCTACGAGCAGTACTTC
CASSLGDRGTYEQYF
>TRBD1|.|TRBJ2-7|TRBV7-9
TGTGCCAGCAGCTTGAGTCTTGGGACAGGGGGCGGCGAGCAGTACTTC
CASSLSLGTGGGEQYF